The entry that follows covers one TCR beta chain sequence. Its antigen specificity is not known. No base quality values were provided; no much bigger clone lies one nucleotide off. In total, approximately 690 healthy bone marrow donors made up the cohort. At the time of sampling, every cohort member was nominally healthy, though immune exposures that went unrecorded were likely present. The donor tested CMV seronegative and was one of the 352 seronegative cohort members. Every donor gave a peripheral blood sample, and the peripheral blood mononuclear cells from that sample were used for TCR beta sequencing. Genomic DNA was extracted from the blood cell samples with the Qiagen DNeasy Blood Extraction Kit. Libraries were built with the immunoSEQ multiplex PCR assay. The multiplex PCR relied on a mix of 60 forward primers for TCR Vbeta segments and 13 reverse primers for TCR Jbeta segments. A multiplex PCR assay on genomic DNA amplified the CDR3 region of rearranged TCR beta genes. The Illumina HiSeq System was used to sequence the amplified TCR beta libraries as 87-base-pair reads. The published analysis was carried out like this. Across the 600 to 700 repertoires, a later analysis counted roughly 77 million unique TCR beta chains, roughly 11 million of which were shared by at least two donors. Raw reads were error-corrected and collapsed into unique sequences by a nearest-neighbor algorithm in which closely related sequences were merged to remove PCR and sequencing errors. CDR3 sequences were aligned to IMGT reference sequences to assign V, D and J gene segments. For a sequence to be retained, at least a six-nucleotide match to both a V gene segment and a J gene segment was required. Rearrangements were classified as productive when the CDR3 lacked stop codons and remained in frame with V and J, and all other rearrangements were classified as non-productive. CDR3 was defined by IMGT convention, running from the second conserved V-encoded cysteine to the conserved J-encoded phenylalanine. Sequences without an unambiguous match to a single V gene segment were excluded from the earlier analysis of almost 600 of the donors. In an earlier analysis of roughly 500 of the donors, V segments were called functional above 56.7% productive rearrangements and were called segregating when the between-donor standard deviation exceeded 5%. A statistical classification framework was built to diagnose cytomegalovirus status from the catalog of TCR beta chain sequences. In a later analysis, TCR nucleotide sequences were compared against IMGT/GENE-DB human TR gene sequences so that V and J genes could be assigned. In a later analysis, CDR3 sequences and most-parsimonious VDJ recombination scenarios were assigned using the TCRdist pipeline. In a later analysis, each TCR beta chain was defined by its CDR3 amino acid sequence together with its V-gene family, and reads lacking a unique V-gene family were excluded. To address suspected cross-contamination and a sequencing artifact, a later analysis removed a few hundred highly shared, low-generation-probability nucleotide sequences. In a later analysis, a clonal expansion index for each public chain was calculated from normalized within-repertoire ranks of inferred template counts. Generation probabilities in a later analysis came from a VDJ recombination model fitted to out-of-frame rearrangements, and those results were checked against IGoR. Hypergeometric tests were used in a later analysis to score TCR-TCR, TCR-HLA and TCR-CMV co-occurrence, with a repertoire-size bias correction applied to the TCR pairs. To estimate false discovery rates, a later analysis permuted the HLA or CMV assignments 20 times. In a later analysis, co-occurring TCRs were grouped using DBSCAN, and TCRdist sequence similarity was added for clustering within HLA-allele-positive subsets. Repertoires with fewer than 30,000 or more than 120,000 public chains were left out of co-occurrence clustering, as were about five repertoires with anomalous nucleotide sharing. TCRdb re-hosts the immuneACCESS table, in-frame sequences only. Its copies lack some clones; in the studies checked, an unresolved V gene accounts for under half of them, and the cause for the rest is not known. Clonal size and the V and J genes are those of that table, whereas D and trimming came from the DNA. The sample contains around 64,000 clones, roughly 68% of them found a single time. The top ten constitute about 3% of the sample.

This sample is part of a study of cytomegalovirus exposure and HLA in healthy donors listed by TCRdb under 2017. As for the study more broadly: According to an earlier analysis of a few hundred of the donors, about 179 million T cells yielded 120 million or so unique TCR beta sequences and around 280 Gb of sequence data. All discovery cohort repertoires had been generated on a single sequencing platform. An early release that covered more than 550 HLA-typed donors contained about 300 gigabases of sequencing data and around 85 million unique TCR sequences. The study aimed to test whether signatures of past pathogen exposure could be identified by cataloging public T cell receptors. The genetic ancestry cluster associated with self-reported Caucasian donors included 65% to 90% of the 398 genotyped donors. On average, 235,054 unique TCR beta nucleotide sequences were sequenced per donor among some 420 genotyped donors of the cohort, with approximately 18% of those sequences being non-productive. A later analysis re-analyzed previously published TCR beta repertoires from 666 donors and added high-resolution HLA genotyping to study TCR occurrence patterns. The number of typed donors differed by locus: roughly 620-630 for A, B, C, DRB1 and DQB1; approximately 540 for DQA1; 606 for DPA1; and about 470 for DPB1. HLA typing covered class I and class II loci at four-digit resolution. To decide whether each TCR beta V gene segment behaved as functional or pseudogenic, an earlier analysis of 587 of the donors relied on high-throughput TCR beta sequencing. A later genetic analysis used genome-wide SNP genotypes for about 60% of the 666 donors, treating that subset as a discovery cohort. In addition to the first cohort of 666 subjects, a separate validation cohort of around 110 different subjects was used. The study profiled the T cell repertoires of hundreds of subjects by immunosequencing and related them to cytomegalovirus serostatus. Rather than using new phenotypic data, the later analysis identified candidate immune exposures from TCR beta sequences and from how often those sequences occurred across donors. To predict cytomegalovirus infection status, the study brought together high-throughput TCR immunosequencing, statistical association of individual TCRs with disease status, and machine learning. Donor age, sex, ethnicity and CMV serostatus were compiled alongside the repertoire data. Roughly five DR-DQ haplotypes were handled as single units for association and clustering, since linkage in the cohort was strong. General conclusions and limits of the study: A later analysis found that HLA-associated TCR beta chains were more clonally expanded and had lower generation probabilities than equally common non-associated chains. In an earlier analysis of more than 500 of the donors, most TCR beta V segments appeared in productive rearrangements about 90% or about 30% of the time, broadly matching IMGT annotations. It was suggested by the authors that the approach could potentially be generalized to other disease states and immunological phenotypes. Roughly uniform sequencing depth across donors was assumed in presence/absence analyses, although this assumption may not hold. An association between a missense DCLRE1C variant and V-gene and J-gene trimming of TCR beta chains was found in a later genetic analysis and replicated in an independent cohort. A later genetic analysis reported fewer N-insertions in productive TCRs among donors in an Asian-associated ancestry cluster than the roughly 700-donor mean. HLA typing was unavailable for some donors at each locus, so association tests used only the typed subset. The classifier was reported to diagnose cytomegalovirus status with high specificity and sensitivity in both the original cohort and the validation cohort. The sequencing pipeline was judged likely to have produced a cluster of highly shared sequence variants as a technical artifact. A further reported finding was that TCR beta sequences accurately predicted the HLA-A and HLA-B alleles for most subjects in the first cohort. Immune exposure information for the cohort was limited to CMV serostatus. Because counts were too low, some 16 rarely observed V segments, including chromosome 9 orphons, were excluded from the earlier analysis of around 640 of the donors. According to a later analysis, TCR association rates differed among HLA loci, with DRB1 alleles showing the most associated TCRs and HLA-C alleles showing the fewest. According to a later analysis, most CMV-associated TCR beta chains appeared to be HLA-restricted, and the HLA associations seemed to be driven largely by CMV exposure. A later analysis reported that several top co-occurrence clusters appeared linked to parvovirus B19, influenza, CMV and Epstein-Barr virus. A total of fewer than 200 TCR beta chains were listed by the study as associated with cytomegalovirus. Linkage disequilibrium might explain the correlated functional status among segregating V segments, but an unknown experimental factor could not be ruled out. A few of the identified cytomegalovirus-associated TCR beta chains were confirmed in vitro to be specific for cytomegalovirus antigens. In a later analysis, around 17,000 TCR beta sequences were associated with specific HLA alleles at a false discovery rate of 0.05. Only TCR beta chains were sequenced in this cohort, and the absence of alpha or paired-chain data limited detectable features. When HLA alleles, especially DR and DQ, strongly co-occurred, attributing TCR associations to individual alleles was difficult. Most TCR sequences were seen in very few donors, while some public TCRs were found in many individuals.

This TCR derives from a woman between 45 and 60 years old in good health and CMV-seronegative. The sequencing input was PBMCs.

Read as DNA, the sequence is TGTGCCAGCAGCAAGACAGGCCCCCGAGAGACCCAGTACTTC. It translates to CASSKTGPRETQYF. The V and J genes are TRBV5-6 and TRBJ2-5, with a weak D call of TRBD1 (6 bases match). The CDR3, cysteine through phenylalanine, is 14 amino acids long. The CDR3 DNA has 42 bases and is translated from base 1. The CDR1 and CDR2 encoded by the germline V gene are SGHDT and YYEEEE. The V and J ends are trimmed by 4 bases and 4 bases, leaving 14 bases between them.